This T cell receptor (beta chain) was captured in a study of early T cells in non-severe SARS-CoV-2 infection. Study as a whole: The sequenced material was bulk RNA from unsorted whole blood, and its chains were unpaired.

The CDR3 is 16 residues long. J was trimmed by 4 bases and V by 5 bases; bases with no gene match: 14. Germline assignment: CDR1 SGHRS and CDR2 YFSETQ. Comment on this clonotype: What it recognizes is unknown.

Overall study results and limits: VDJdb matches were skewed toward anti-spike CD8 T cell responses.

Individual cDNA molecules received unique molecular identifiers during library preparation. TCRdb reprocessed the 5' RACE reads via MiXCR and lists one record per CDR3 protein. The sample has 45,000 to 55,000 distinct CDR3 sequences, around a tenth seen once; the top ten hold approximately 10%. The clonotype was recovered from an adult who was a healthcare worker with PCR-confirmed SARS-CoV-2 infection or an uninfected control (not recorded which). V and J are TRBV5-1 and TRBJ2-7, with TRBD2 matching over 8 bases. The source material was whole blood. CDR3 protein: CASSSFSGTTRYEQYF. DNA for the CDR3: TGCGCCAGCAGTTCTTTTAGCGGGACTACTAGATACGAGCAGTACTTC.